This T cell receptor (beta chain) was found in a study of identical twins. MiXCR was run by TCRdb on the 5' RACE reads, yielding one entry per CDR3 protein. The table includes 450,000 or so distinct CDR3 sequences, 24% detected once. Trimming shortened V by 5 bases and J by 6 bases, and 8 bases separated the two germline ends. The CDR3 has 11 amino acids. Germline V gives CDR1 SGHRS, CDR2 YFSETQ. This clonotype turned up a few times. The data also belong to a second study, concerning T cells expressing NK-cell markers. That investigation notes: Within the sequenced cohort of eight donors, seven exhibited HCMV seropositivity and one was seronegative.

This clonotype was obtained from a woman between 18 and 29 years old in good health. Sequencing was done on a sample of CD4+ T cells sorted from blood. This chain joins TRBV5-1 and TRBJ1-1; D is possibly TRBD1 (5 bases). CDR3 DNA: TGCGCCAGCAGGGGGGAAGCTGAAGCTTTCTTT. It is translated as CASRGEAEAFF. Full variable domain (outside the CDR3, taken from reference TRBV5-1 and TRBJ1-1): KAGVTQTPRYLIKTRGQQVTLSCSPISGHRSVSWYQQTPGQGLQFLFEYFSETQRNKGNFPGRFSGRQFSNSRSEMNVSTLELGDSALYLCASRGEAEAFFGQGTRLTVV.